This is a list of T cell receptor beta chains from one sample in a study of blood T cell repertoires in COVID-19. TCRdb's copy holds only in-frame clones and misses some; the assay was immunoSEQ multiplex PCR. The sample carries almost 200,000 clones, more than 80% recorded once. The sequenced material came from PBMCs or T cells enriched from blood (not recorded which). These receptors originate from a woman between 18 and 30 years old who had recovered from COVID-19. Both conserved end residues are part of each CDR3. A D gene is named only where the DNA matches it firmly. Where a row states a size, it is once, few, many or the class of an expanded clone; other rows omit it.

.	TRBJ2-4	TRBV10-2	.	TGCGCCAGCAGGATAACAGGGTCGAGAAACATTCAGTACTTC	CASRITGSRNIQYF
.	TRBJ1-1	TRBV20-1	.	TGCAGTGCTCCTAAAATCGCTGAAGCTTTCTTT	CSAPKIAEAFF
.	TRBJ1-4	TRBV2	.	TGTGCCAGCGGGGCCCGCCATAGGGCAACTAATGAAAAACTGTTTTTT	CASGARHRATNEKLFF
.	TRBJ2-1	TRBV2	TRBD2	TGTGCCAGCAGTCGACTAGCGGGGGGGTACAACTACAATGAGCAGTTCTTC	CASSRLAGGYNYNEQFF
.	TRBJ1-6	TRBV4-2	TRBD1	TGTGCCAGCAGCCAAGAAGGGGCAGGGGGAAATTCACCCCTCCACTTT	CASSQEGAGGNSPLHF
.	TRBJ1-1	TRBV4-1	.	TGCGCCAGCAGCCAAGACCCACTAGGGCGGGTATCTTTCTTT	CASSQDPLGRVSFF
.	TRBJ1-1	TRBV11-2	.	TGTGCCAGCAGCAATGACAGGAACACTGAAGCTTTCTTT	CASSNDRNTEAFF
.	TRBJ1-1	TRBV6-5	.	TGTGCCAGCAGGATAACAGTAAACACTGAAGCTTTCTTT	CASRITVNTEAFF
once	TRBJ2-1	TRBV6-5	TRBD2	TGTGCCACCGAGACTAGCGGGGGGGTTTTCAATGAGCAGTTCTTC	CATETSGGVFNEQFF
.	TRBJ2-7	TRBV6-5	.	TGTGCCAGCAGTTACGTGGGCAGGGCTCAGGAGCAGTACTTC	CASSYVGRAQEQYF
.	TRBJ2-7	TRBV2	TRBD1	TGTGCCATCGGACAGGGCACCTACGAGCAGTACTTC	CAIGQGTYEQYF
.	TRBJ1-4	TRBV28	.	TGTGCGTCAGCGGGAAATGAAAAACTGTTTTTT	CASAGNEKLFF
.	TRBJ1-2	TRBV7-2	.	TGTGCCAGCAGCTTAGAGGCGGGACTCTATGGCTACACCTTC	CASSLEAGLYGYTF
.	TRBJ2-7	TRBV27	.	TGTGCCAGCAGTTTGGCTCAGGGTTACGAGCAGTACTTC	CASSLAQGYEQYF
once	TRBJ2-7	TRBV29-1	.	TGCAGCGTTATCCGGAGCTCCTACGAGCAGTACTTC	CSVIRSSYEQYF
.	TRBJ1-6	TRBV20-1	TRBD1	TGCAGTGCTAGTGGGGACCCCGGGACAGGGGCTTTTATCCCGAATTCACCCCTCCACTTT	CSASGDPGTGAFIPNSPLHF
.	TRBJ1-1	TRBV28	.	TGTGCCAGCAGTTTCCCAGGTCAAGCTTTCTTT	CASSFPGQAFF
.	TRBJ2-5	TRBV9	.	TGTGCCAGCGGGCTAACTTCCACTTCAGGGGGAGGAGAGACCCAGTACTTC	CASGLTSTSGGGETQYF
.	TRBJ2-2	TRBV19	TRBD2	TGTGCCAGTTCCCCCGGGACTAGCGGGGGGGACGGCACCGGGGAGCTGTTTTTT	CASSPGTSGGDGTGELFF
.	TRBJ1-1	TRBV19	TRBD1	TGTGCCAGTAGTGACTTGGGGACAGGGCCGAGCACTGAAGCTTTCTTT	CASSDLGTGPSTEAFF
.	TRBJ1-6	TRBV5-1	.	TGCGCCAGCAGCTTGGAAGCGGGGTCCGGAGGTTCACCCCTCCACTTT	CASSLEAGSGGSPLHF
.	TRBJ1-2	TRBV6-5	TRBD1	TGTGCCAGCAGAGGACAGGGTAACTATGGCTACACCTTC	CASRGQGNYGYTF
few	TRBJ2-2	TRBV11-2	.	TGTGCCAGCAGCTTAGATCGCTCCGCGGGGGAGCTGTTTTTT	CASSLDRSAGELFF
.	TRBJ2-7	TRBV9	.	TGTGCCAGCAGCGAAGATTTGGGGGGAAACGAGCAGTACTTC	CASSEDLGGNEQYF
.	TRBJ2-1	TRBV29-1	TRBD2	TGCAGCGTGACCCCGGGACTAGCGGGGGAGCAGTTCTTC	CSVTPGLAGEQFF
.	TRBJ1-4	TRBV15	.	TGTGCCACCAGCAGAGATACAACTAATGAAAAACTGTTTTTT	CATSRDTTNEKLFF
.	TRBJ2-2	TRBV4-1	.	TGCGCCAGCAGCCAAGATTACCACAGGGCGGGCACCGGGGAGCTGTTTTTT	CASSQDYHRAGTGELFF
.	TRBJ2-7	TRBV5-1	.	TGCGCCAGCAGCTTAGGGGTGTTGACCGAGCAGTACTTC	CASSLGVLTEQYF
.	TRBJ1-6	TRBV14	TRBD1	TGTGCCAGCAGCCAAGAGGGGACAGGCTTTAATTCACCCCTCCACTTT	CASSQEGTGFNSPLHF
.	TRBJ1-4	TRBV3-1/TRBV3-2	TRBD1	TGTGCCAGCAGCCAAGCCTCAGGGGGCGAAGGGGGACTGTTTTTT	CASSQASGGEGGLFF
.	TRBJ1-6	TRBV12-3/TRBV12-4	.	TGTGCCAGCAGTTTGAGGGGGAATTCACCCCTCCACTTT	CASSLRGNSPLHF
.	TRBJ2-3	TRBV4-2	.	TGTGCCAGCCGAGGAGGGGCGAAAGATACGCAGTATTTT	CASRGGAKDTQYF
.	TRBJ1-3	TRBV6-1	TRBD1	TGTGCCAGCAGTGACAGGGGGCGCGTAACTGGAAACACCATATATTTT	CASSDRGRVTGNTIYF
.	TRBJ2-2	TRBV27	TRBD2	TGTGCCAGCAGTTTATGGGAGGGTCTTGGGGAGCTGTTTTTT	CASSLWEGLGELFF
few	TRBJ1-6	TRBV28	.	TGTGCCAGCAGTTTAGGGCAAAGCAATTCACCCCTCCACTTT	CASSLGQSNSPLHF
.	TRBJ1-1	TRBV2	.	TGTGCCAGCAGTGATGGAGGCGACACTGAAGCTTTCTTT	CASSDGGDTEAFF
.	TRBJ2-7	TRBV9	.	TGTGCCAGCAGCTTTTCAATGGCGGGGAGCACCTACGAGCAGTACTTC	CASSFSMAGSTYEQYF
.	TRBJ2-1	TRBV7-2	.	TGTGCCAGCAGCTTAGATAGAGGCGGGGGCCGTAGCTCCTACAATGAGCAGTTCTTC	CASSLDRGGGRSSYNEQFF
.	TRBJ2-7	TRBV5-1	.	TGCGCCAGCAAGACAGATCCAAGTAGCTCCTACGAGCAGTACTTC	CASKTDPSSSYEQYF
.	TRBJ1-5	TRBV6-6	TRBD1	TGTGCCAGCAGCCGACAGGGCTTGGGGAGCAATCAGCCCCAGCATTTT	CASSRQGLGSNQPQHF
.	TRBJ1-6	TRBV14	.	TGTGCCAGCAGCCAAATTGGGGGCAGAAGTAATTCACCCCCCCACTTT	CASSQIGGRSNSPPHF
.	TRBJ1-6	TRBV18	.	TGTGCCAGCTCAGGAGGGTCTTCACCCCTCCACTTT	CASSGGSSPLHF
.	TRBJ2-7	TRBV24-1	.	TGTGCCACCAGTGATTTGCTAGGGGACGAGCAGTACTTC	CATSDLLGDEQYF
few	TRBJ1-2	TRBV5-1	.	TGCGCCAGCAGCTTCTCACGCGACTATGGCTACACCTTC	CASSFSRDYGYTF
few	TRBJ2-7	TRBV2	.	TGTGCCAGCATCCCCTCAACAGTCCGCTCCTACGAGCAGTACTTC	CASIPSTVRSYEQYF
.	TRBJ1-6	TRBV27	TRBD1	TGTGCCAGCAGTACAGACAGGGGAAATTCACCCCTCCACTTT	CASSTDRGNSPLHF
once	TRBJ2-5	TRBV10-3	TRBD1	TGTGCCACACACGACAGGGAGGAGACCCAGTACTTC	CATHDREETQYF
few	TRBJ2-1	TRBV12-5	.	TGTGCTAGTGGTCGCCAGTCTCCCGGGACACTTTACAATGAGCAGTTCTTC	CASGRQSPGTLYNEQFF
once	TRBJ2-7	TRBV25-1	.	TGTGCCAGCAGTGTCCGGGACGGGAGCTCCTACGAGCAGTACTTC	CASSVRDGSSYEQYF
.	TRBJ1-6	TRBV9	TRBD1	TGTGCCAGCAGCCGGACAGGGGCGGAATCACCCCTCCACTTT	CASSRTGAESPLHF
.	TRBJ2-1	TRBV9	TRBD2	TGTGCCAGCAGCGTAGCCCCTACTAGCGGGGGGGCCCATGAGCAGTTCTTC	CASSVAPTSGGAHEQFF